This T cell receptor beta chain was identified in a study of shared T cell receptors in the human thymus. From germline, CDR1 is MNHEY and CDR2 SVGAGI. CDR3 size: 15 residues. J lost 1 base, V lost 6 bases, and 8 bases had no gene match. Using immunoSEQ multiplex PCR, the repertoire was profiled, and TCRdb retains in-frame clones only, with some absent. In the table there are roughly 660,000 clones, around 89% of which are singletons. The same sample was also used in a study of human thymus T cells. That source reports: In corrective heart surgery, resections were taken, and these provided the thymus tissue. Thymic and blood repertoires showed apparently biased V and J gene usage. Related studies noted strongly shared thymic repertoires across unrelated people.

The source is a boy younger than two with a congenital heart defect. The chain joins TRBV6-5 to TRBJ1-1, with 7 bases matching TRBD1. Sample: thymocytes. The DNA for the CDR3 is TGTGCCAGCAGGCGCGACAGGGAGCGGAACACTGAAGCTTTCTTT. Amino acids: CASRRDRERNTEAFF.